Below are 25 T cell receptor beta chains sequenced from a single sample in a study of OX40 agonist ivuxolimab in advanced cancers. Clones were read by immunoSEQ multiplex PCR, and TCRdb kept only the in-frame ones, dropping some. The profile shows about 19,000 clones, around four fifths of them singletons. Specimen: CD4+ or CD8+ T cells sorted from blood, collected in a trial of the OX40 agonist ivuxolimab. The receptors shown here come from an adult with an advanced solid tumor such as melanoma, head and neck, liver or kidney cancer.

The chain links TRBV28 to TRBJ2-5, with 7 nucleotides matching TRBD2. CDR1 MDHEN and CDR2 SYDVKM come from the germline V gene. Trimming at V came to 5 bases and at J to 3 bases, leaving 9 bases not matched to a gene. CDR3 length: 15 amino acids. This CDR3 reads CASSLRRREKETQYF. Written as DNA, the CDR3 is TGTGCCAGCAGTCTCCGGAGGCGGGAGAAAGAGACCCAGTACTTC.

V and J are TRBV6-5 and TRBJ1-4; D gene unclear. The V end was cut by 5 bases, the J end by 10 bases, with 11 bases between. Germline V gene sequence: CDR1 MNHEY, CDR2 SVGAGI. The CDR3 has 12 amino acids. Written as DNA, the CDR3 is TGTGCCAGCAGTCCAAACAGCGGAAAACTGTTTTTT. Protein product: CASSPNSGKLFF.

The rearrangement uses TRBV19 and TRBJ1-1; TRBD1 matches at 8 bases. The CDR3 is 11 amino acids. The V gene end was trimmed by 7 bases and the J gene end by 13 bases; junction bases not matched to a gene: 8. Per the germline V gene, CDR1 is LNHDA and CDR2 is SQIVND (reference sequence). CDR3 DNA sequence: TGTGCCAGTACCTCCGGACAGGGCGTTTTCTTT. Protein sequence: CASTSGQGVFF. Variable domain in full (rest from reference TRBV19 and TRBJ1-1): DGGITQSPKYLFRKEGQNVTLSCEQNLNHDAMYWYRQDPGQGLRLIYYSQIVNDFQKGDIAEGYSVSREKKESFPLTVTSAQKNPTAFYLCASTSGQGVFFGQGTRLTVV.

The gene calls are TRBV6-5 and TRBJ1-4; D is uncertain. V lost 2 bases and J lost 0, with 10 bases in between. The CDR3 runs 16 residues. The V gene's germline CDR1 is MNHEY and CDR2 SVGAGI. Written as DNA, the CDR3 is TGTGCCAGCAGTTACCTCGCGGATGCAACTAATGAAAAACTGTTTTTT. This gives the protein CASSYLADATNEKLFF.

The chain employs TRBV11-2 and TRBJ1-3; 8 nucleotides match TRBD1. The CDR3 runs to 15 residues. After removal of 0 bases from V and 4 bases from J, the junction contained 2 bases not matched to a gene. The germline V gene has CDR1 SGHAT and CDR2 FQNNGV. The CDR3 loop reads CASSLDDRGGNTIYF. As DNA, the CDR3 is TGTGCCAGCAGCTTAGACGACAGGGGAGGAAACACCATATATTTT.

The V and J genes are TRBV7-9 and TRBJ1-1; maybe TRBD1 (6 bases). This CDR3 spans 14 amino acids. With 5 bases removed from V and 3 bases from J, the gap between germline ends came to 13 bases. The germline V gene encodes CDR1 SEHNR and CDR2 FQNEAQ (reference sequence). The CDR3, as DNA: TGTGCCAGCAGCCCTGGACAGCTTTACACTGAAGCTTTCTTT. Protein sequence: CASSPGQLYTEAFF.

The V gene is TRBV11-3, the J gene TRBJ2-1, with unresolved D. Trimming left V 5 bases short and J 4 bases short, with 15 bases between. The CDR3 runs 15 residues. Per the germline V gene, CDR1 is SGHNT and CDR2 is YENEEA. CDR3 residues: CASSPASGSYNEQFF. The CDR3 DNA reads TGTGCCAGCAGCCCGGCTAGTGGATCTTACAATGAGCAGTTCTTC.

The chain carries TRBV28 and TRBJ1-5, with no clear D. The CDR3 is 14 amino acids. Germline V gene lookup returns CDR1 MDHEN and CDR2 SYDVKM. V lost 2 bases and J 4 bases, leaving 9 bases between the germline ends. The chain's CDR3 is CASSLGGSNQPQHF. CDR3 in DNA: TGTGCCAGCAGTTTAGGAGGGAGTAATCAGCCCCAGCATTTT.

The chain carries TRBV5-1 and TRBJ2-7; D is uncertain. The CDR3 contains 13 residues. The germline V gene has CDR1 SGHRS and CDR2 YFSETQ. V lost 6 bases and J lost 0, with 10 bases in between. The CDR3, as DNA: TGCGCCAGCATGGATCTTGGCTCCTACGAGCAGTACTTC. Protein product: CASMDLGSYEQYF.

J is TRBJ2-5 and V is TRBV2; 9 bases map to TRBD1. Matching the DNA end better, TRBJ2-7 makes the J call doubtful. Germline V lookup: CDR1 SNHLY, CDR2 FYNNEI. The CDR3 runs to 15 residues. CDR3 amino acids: CASRRSQTGGYEQYF. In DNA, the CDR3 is TGTGCCAGCAGGAGATCCCAGACAGGGGGCTACGAGCAGTACTTC.

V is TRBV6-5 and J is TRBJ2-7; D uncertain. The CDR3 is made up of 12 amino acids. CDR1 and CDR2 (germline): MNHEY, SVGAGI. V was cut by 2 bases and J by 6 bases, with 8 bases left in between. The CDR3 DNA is TGTGCCAGCAGTTACCCGACGGGCGAGCAGTACTTC. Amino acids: CASSYPTGEQYF.

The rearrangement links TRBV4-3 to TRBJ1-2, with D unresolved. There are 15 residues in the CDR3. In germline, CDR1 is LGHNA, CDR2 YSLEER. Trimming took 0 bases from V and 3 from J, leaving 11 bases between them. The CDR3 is CASSQDPVVDYGYTF. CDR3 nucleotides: TGCGCCAGCAGCCAAGATCCCGTAGTTGACTATGGCTACACCTTC.

The CDR3 loop reads CASSPLEGGELFF. The CDR3 region has the DNA TGTGCCAGCAGCCCCCTTGAGGGCGGGGAGCTGTTTTTT. This chain links TRBV6-5 with TRBJ2-2; possibly TRBD2 for D (5 bases). Trimming cost V 6 bases and J 7 bases, with 12 bases left between them. The CDR3 covers 13 residues. CDR1 and CDR2 (germline): MNHEY, SVGAGI.

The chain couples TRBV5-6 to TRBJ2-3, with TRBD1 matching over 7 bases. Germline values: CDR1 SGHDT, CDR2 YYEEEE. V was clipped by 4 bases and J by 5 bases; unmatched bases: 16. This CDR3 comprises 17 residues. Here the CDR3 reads CASSPDASTGVEDTQYF. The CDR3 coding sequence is TGTGCCAGCAGCCCCGACGCAAGTACAGGGGTTGAAGATACGCAGTATTTT. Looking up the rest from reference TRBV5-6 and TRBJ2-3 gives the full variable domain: DAGVTQSPTHLIKTRGQQVTLRCSPKSGHDTVSWYQQALGQGPQFIFQYYEEEERQRGNFPDRFSGHQFPNYSSELNVNALLLGDSALYLCASSPDASTGVEDTQYFGPGTRLTVL.

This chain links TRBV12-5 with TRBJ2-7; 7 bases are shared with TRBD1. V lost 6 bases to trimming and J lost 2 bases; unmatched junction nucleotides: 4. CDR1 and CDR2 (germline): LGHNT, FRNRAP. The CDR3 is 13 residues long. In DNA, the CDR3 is TGTGCTAGTGGCATCGACAGGGCCTACGAGCAGTACTTC. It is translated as CASGIDRAYEQYF.

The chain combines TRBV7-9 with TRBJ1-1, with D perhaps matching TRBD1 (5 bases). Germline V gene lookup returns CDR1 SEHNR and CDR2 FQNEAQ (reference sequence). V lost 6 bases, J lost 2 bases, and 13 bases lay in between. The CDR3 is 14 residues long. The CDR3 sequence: CASRLPGSNTEAFF. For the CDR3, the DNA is TGTGCCAGCAGACTCCCAGGGTCCAACACTGAAGCTTTCTTT.

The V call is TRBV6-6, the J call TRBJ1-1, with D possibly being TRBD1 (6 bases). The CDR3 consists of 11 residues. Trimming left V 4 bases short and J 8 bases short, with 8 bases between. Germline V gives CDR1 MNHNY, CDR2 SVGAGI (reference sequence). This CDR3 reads CASSFDREAFF. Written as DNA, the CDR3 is TGTGCCAGCAGTTTTGACAGGGAAGCTTTCTTT.

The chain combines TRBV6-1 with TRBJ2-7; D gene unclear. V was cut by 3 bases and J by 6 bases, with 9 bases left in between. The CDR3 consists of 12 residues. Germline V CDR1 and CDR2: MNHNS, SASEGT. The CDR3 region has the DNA TGTGCCAGCAGTGAGAAGCCGCGCGAGCAGTACTTC. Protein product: CASSEKPREQYF.

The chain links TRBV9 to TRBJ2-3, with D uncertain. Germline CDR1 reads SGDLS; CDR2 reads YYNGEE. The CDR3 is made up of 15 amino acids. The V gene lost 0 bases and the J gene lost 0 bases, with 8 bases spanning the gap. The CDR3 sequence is CASSVAADSTDTQYF. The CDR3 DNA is TGTGCCAGCAGCGTAGCGGCCGACAGCACAGATACGCAGTATTTT.

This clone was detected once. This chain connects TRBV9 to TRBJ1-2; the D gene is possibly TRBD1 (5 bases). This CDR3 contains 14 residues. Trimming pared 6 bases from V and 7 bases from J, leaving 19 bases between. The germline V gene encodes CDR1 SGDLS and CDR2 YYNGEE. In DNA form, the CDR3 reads TGTGCCAGCACCTACCCGGGGATCGGGGGTGGCTACACCTTC. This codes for CASTYPGIGGGYTF.

In DNA form, the CDR3 reads TGTGCCAGCAGCGTAGTCCAGAGTAGTGAGCAGTTCTTC. Its protein product is CASSVVQSSEQFF. The chain has TRBV9 and TRBJ2-1, with D unclear. Trimming left V 0 bases short and J 9 bases short, with 10 bases between. Germline V gene data show CDR1 as SGDLS and CDR2 as YYNGEE. The CDR3 has 13 residues.

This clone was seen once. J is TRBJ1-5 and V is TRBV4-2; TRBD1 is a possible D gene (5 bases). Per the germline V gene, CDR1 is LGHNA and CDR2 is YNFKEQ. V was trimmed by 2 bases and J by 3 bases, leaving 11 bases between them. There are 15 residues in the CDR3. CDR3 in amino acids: CASSQLTEPNQPQHF. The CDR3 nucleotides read TGTGCCAGCAGCCAATTGACAGAGCCCAATCAGCCCCAGCATTTT.

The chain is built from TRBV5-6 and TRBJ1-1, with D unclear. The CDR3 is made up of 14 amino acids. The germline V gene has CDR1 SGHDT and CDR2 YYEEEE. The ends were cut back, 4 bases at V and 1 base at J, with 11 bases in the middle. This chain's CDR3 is CASSAIWQNTEAFF. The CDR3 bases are TGTGCCAGCAGCGCCATATGGCAGAACACTGAAGCTTTCTTT. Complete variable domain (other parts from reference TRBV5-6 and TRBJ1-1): DAGVTQSPTHLIKTRGQQVTLRCSPKSGHDTVSWYQQALGQGPQFIFQYYEEEERQRGNFPDRFSGHQFPNYSSELNVNALLLGDSALYLCASSAIWQNTEAFFGQGTRLTVV.

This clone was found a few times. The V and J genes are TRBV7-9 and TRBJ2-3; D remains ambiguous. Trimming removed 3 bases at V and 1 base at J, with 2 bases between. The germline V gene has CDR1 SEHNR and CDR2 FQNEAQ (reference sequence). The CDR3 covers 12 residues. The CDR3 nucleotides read TGTGCCAGCAGCTTCGGCACAGATACGCAGTATTTT. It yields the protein CASSFGTDTQYF.

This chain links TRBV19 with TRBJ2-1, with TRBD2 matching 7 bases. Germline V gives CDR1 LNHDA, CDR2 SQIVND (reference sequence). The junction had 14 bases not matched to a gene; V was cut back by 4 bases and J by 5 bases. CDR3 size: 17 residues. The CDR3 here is CASSKLPSGTSDNEQFF. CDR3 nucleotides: TGTGCCAGTAGTAAGCTCCCCAGCGGGACTTCCGACAATGAGCAGTTCTTC.